The 19 T cell receptor beta chains below were found in one sample sequenced in a study of shared clonotypes between healthy human individuals. CD8 cells regarded as naive lacked CD45RO, were positively chosen for CCR7, and omitted terminally differentiated effector memory CD45RA+ cells. Using immunoSEQ multiplex PCR, the repertoire was profiled, and TCRdb retains in-frame clones only, with some absent. This sample has hundreds of thousands of clones, with about 95% found just once. Source material: naive CD8+ T cells sorted from blood. The receptors were sampled from a woman aged 30 to 39 in good health.

The chain links TRBV7-6 to TRBJ2-5, with D possibly TRBD1 on 6 matching bases. Germline CDR1 SGHVS, CDR2 FNYEAQ. V lost 4 bases and J 4 bases, leaving 19 bases between the germline ends. The CDR3 covers 16 residues. CDR3 sequence: CASSSGTRDRTETQYF. The DNA of the CDR3 is TGTGCCAGCAGCTCAGGCACCAGAGACAGGACAGAGACCCAGTACTTC.

As regards this clone: This CDR3 is also generated by other DNA sequences in the sample. V and J are TRBV15 and TRBJ2-4, with D perhaps TRBD2 (6 bases). The V end lost 1 base, the J end lost 5 bases, and 9 bases lay between the germline ends. CDR3 length equals 14 residues. Per germline, CDR1 LNHNV and CDR2 YYDKDF (reference sequence). DNA for the CDR3: TGTGCCACCAGCAGAGGGGGGGAGGAAAACATTCAGTACTTC. This encodes CATSRGGEENIQYF.

The CDR3 DNA reads TGTGCCAGCGAAGGAGGGTTCGGGACAGGGGGCAATGAGCAGTTCTTC. Amino acids: CASEGGFGTGGNEQFF. The V call is TRBV28, the J call TRBJ2-1, with TRBD1 matching 11 bases. CDR3 size: 16 residues. The V gene end was trimmed by 8 bases and the J gene end by 6 bases; junction bases not matched to a gene: 12. The germline CDR1 and CDR2 sequences are MDHEN and SYDVKM.

This chain joins TRBV27 and TRBJ1-5, with no clear D. Trimming removed 3 bases at V and 0 bases at J, with 9 bases between. CDR1 MNHEY and CDR2 SMNVEV come from the germline V gene (reference sequence). The CDR3 is made up of 15 amino acids. CDR3 residues: CASSLTSYSNQPQHF. The DNA of the CDR3 is TGTGCCAGCAGTTTGACAAGTTATAGCAATCAGCCCCAGCATTTT.

The chain combines TRBV21-1 with TRBJ2-4; no check of the table's D call, TRBD2, against the DNA was made. TRBV21-1 is marked as a pseudogene. The CDR3 sequence is 11 residues long. The CDR3 protein is CASSTPGLVYF. The DNA for the CDR3 is TGTGCCAGCAGCACTCCGGGATTGGTGTACTTC.

The chain uses TRBV13 and TRBJ2-7; TRBD2 agrees at 16 bases. CDR3 length: 17 amino acids. Losses at the gene ends were 5 bases for V and 7 bases for J; bases not matched to a gene: 11. Germline V gene lookup returns CDR1 PRHDT and CDR2 FYEKMQ (reference sequence). CDR3 sequence reads: CASSPWGLAGGYDEQYF. CDR3 nucleotides: TGTGCCAGCAGCCCCTGGGGACTAGCGGGAGGGTACGATGAGCAGTACTTC.

The chain uses TRBV27 and TRBJ2-5; maybe TRBD2 (6 bases). The DNA end is a closer match to TRBJ2-7, so the J assignment may be wrong. Germline-derived CDR1 and CDR2 are MNHEY and SMNVEV (reference sequence). This CDR3 is 13 amino acids long. The CDR3 DNA is TGTGCCAGCAGTCCTTTCGGGGGTAGCGAGCAGTACTTC. Its protein is CASSPFGGSEQYF.

The chain employs TRBV29-1 and TRBJ2-2, with D uncertain. The germline CDR1 and CDR2 sequences are SQVTM and ANQGSEA. There are 11 residues in the CDR3. The V end was cut by 3 bases, the J end by 1 base, with 0 bases between. The CDR3 here is CSVENTGELFF. CDR3 DNA sequence: TGCAGCGTTGAGAACACCGGGGAGCTGTTTTTT.

The rearrangement links TRBV28 to TRBJ1-2; TRBD1 aligns across 10 bases. This CDR3 region has 16 residues. CDR1 is MDHEN, CDR2 SYDVKM, per germline. Germline trimming cut 2 bases from V and 8 bases from J; bases unmatched to any gene: 11. CDR3 DNA: TGTGCCAGCAGTTTAGGCCGGCGGGGACAGGGGATGGGCTACACCTTC. Translating it yields CASSLGRRGQGMGYTF.

The chain is built from TRBV27 and TRBJ2-1; D not resolved. This CDR3 contains 14 residues. The V end lost 0 bases, the J end lost 5 bases, and 8 bases lay between the germline ends. Per germline, CDR1 MNHEY and CDR2 SMNVEV (reference sequence). This CDR3 is CASSLSPTHNEQFF. CDR3 sequence (DNA): TGTGCCAGCAGTTTATCCCCTACCCACAATGAGCAGTTCTTC.

This chain uses TRBV15 with TRBJ1-1, with D unresolved. Between the trimmed V and J ends, which lost 1 base and 1 base, there was a span of 4 bases. Germline CDR1 LNHNV, CDR2 YYDKDF (reference sequence). The CDR3 runs 13 residues. This chain's CDR3 is CATSRAENTEAFF. In DNA form, the CDR3 reads TGTGCCACCAGCAGAGCCGAGAACACTGAAGCTTTCTTT.

The V call is TRBV2, the J call TRBJ2-7; TRBD2 aligns across 12 bases. V lost 5 bases and J lost 4; bases outside the gene matches: 6. The CDR3 extends over 15 amino acids. Germline-derived CDR1 and CDR2 are SNHLY and FYNNEI. This chain's CDR3 is CASSPTSGSWYEQYF. The CDR3 region has the DNA TGTGCCAGCAGTCCGACTAGCGGGAGTTGGTACGAGCAGTACTTC.

Only a few counts were recorded for this clone. J is TRBJ1-5 and V is TRBV2; possibly TRBD1 for D (5 bases). The CDR3 is 17 residues long. Deletions cut 7 bases from V and 0 bases from J, with 19 bases between. Germline V gene lookup returns CDR1 SNHLY and CDR2 FYNNEI. The CDR3 loop is CASKVGLTEYSNQPQHF. DNA for the CDR3: TGTGCCAGCAAAGTTGGTTTGACAGAATATAGCAATCAGCCCCAGCATTTT.

About this clone itself: A junction end diverges from the germline sequence, so it may reflect a read error. The CDR3 protein is CASSLAQEKDF. The CDR3, as DNA: TGTGCCAGCAGCTTGGCCCAGGAAAAGGACTTC. The V gene is TRBV5-6, the J gene TRBJ2-5; no definite D call. The CDR3 runs to 11 residues. CDR1 SGHDT and CDR2 YYEEEE come from the germline V gene.

J is TRBJ2-2 and V is TRBV4-1; D might be TRBD1 or TRBD2, each matching 5 bases. The CDR3 is made up of 13 amino acids. Trimming removed 0 bases from V and 9 bases from J, with 8 bases in between. CDR1 and CDR2 from the germline V gene are MGHRA and YSYEKL. CDR3 DNA sequence: TGCGCCAGCAGCCAAGACTTGGGACGGGAGCTGTTTTTT. It is translated as CASSQDLGRELFF.

J is TRBJ2-7 and V is TRBV13; D is perhaps TRBD2 (6 bases). The germline V gene has CDR1 PRHDT and CDR2 FYEKMQ (reference sequence). This CDR3 region has 12 residues. Trimming stripped 1 base from V and 6 bases from J, with 7 bases between. The chain's CDR3 is CASSLVGSEQYF. The CDR3 bases are TGTGCCAGCAGCTTAGTCGGGAGCGAGCAGTACTTC.

The V gene is TRBV7-8, the J gene TRBJ2-2; D unresolved. V was cut by 4 bases and J by 6 bases, with 6 bases left in between. Germline-derived CDR1 and CDR2 are SGHVS and FQNEAQ. CDR3 length equals 12 residues. CDR3 DNA: TGTGCCAGCAGCTATTTTTCCGGGGAGCTGTTTTTT. Residues: CASSYFSGELFF. Based on the CDR3 plus reference TRBV7-8 and TRBJ2-2, the full variable domain is GAGVSQSPRYKVAKRGQDVALRCDPISGHVSLFWYQQALGQGPEFLTYFQNEAQLDKSGLPSDRFFAERPEGSVSTLKIQRTQQEDSAVYLCASSYFSGELFFGEGSRLTVL.

The chain employs TRBV29-1 and TRBJ2-7; D might be TRBD2 (6 bases). Per germline, CDR1 SQVTM and CDR2 ANQGSEA. The CDR3 is 15 residues long. Trimming pared 1 base from V and 2 bases from J, leaving 15 bases between. The CDR3 reads CSVEVVGGVAYEQYF. The DNA of the CDR3 is TGCAGCGTTGAAGTGGTGGGAGGAGTTGCCTACGAGCAGTACTTC.

V usage is TRBV7-3 and J usage is TRBJ2-6; D not resolved. Germline V CDR1 and CDR2: SGHTA, FQGTGA. The length of the CDR3 is 14 residues. The V end was cut by 5 bases, the J end by 2 bases, with 7 bases between. The CDR3 DNA sequence: TGTGCCAGCAGCACGGAGACTGGGGCCAACGTCCTGACTTTC. Its translation is CASSTETGANVLTF.